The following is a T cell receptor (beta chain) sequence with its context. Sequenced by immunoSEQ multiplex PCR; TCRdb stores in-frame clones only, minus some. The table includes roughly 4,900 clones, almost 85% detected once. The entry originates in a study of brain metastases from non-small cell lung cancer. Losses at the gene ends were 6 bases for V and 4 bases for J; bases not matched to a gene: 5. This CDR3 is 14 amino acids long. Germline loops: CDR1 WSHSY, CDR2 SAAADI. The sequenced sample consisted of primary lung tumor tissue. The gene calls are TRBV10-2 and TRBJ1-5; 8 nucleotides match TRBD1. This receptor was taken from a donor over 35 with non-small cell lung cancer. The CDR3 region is CASSDDRGNQPQHF. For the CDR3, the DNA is TGCGCCAGCAGCGATGACAGGGGTAATCAGCCCCAGCATTTT.